A selection of T cell receptor beta chains follows, all from one sample in a study of Graves' ophthalmopathy and Graves' hyperthyroidism. TCRdb itself ran the multiplex PCR reads through MiXCR, one entry per CDR3 protein. The table shows some 750,000 distinct CDR3 sequences, with approximately 40% occurring only once. The sample taken for sequencing was peripheral blood. Every receptor here comes from an adult man with Graves' ophthalmopathy. Each CDR3 is given with its conserved first and last residue. The D gene is left open where the match is weak. Some rows mark clone size as missing; the rest say once, few, many or name a class of expanded clone.

j_call,v_call,clone_size,d_call,cdr3_nt,cdr3_aa
TRBJ1-6,TRBV29-1,NA,NA,TGCAGCGTTGGGGCCGGGAGTTCACCCCTCCACTTT,CSVGAGSSPLHF
TRBJ1-6,TRBV19,few,TRBD1,TGTGCCAGTAAGGACAGGGATTATAATTCACCCCTCCACTTT,CASKDRDYNSPLHF
TRBJ2-7,TRBV12-3/TRBV12-4,NA,NA,TGTGCCAGCAGTCCGGGGGATGGGCCCTACGAGCAGTACTTC,CASSPGDGPYEQYF
TRBJ1-1,TRBV2,NA,TRBD1,TGTGCCAGCAGGCGCACAGCGAGAAGCAGGACAGGGATAGCTGAAGCTTTCTTT,CASRRTARSRTGIAEAFF
TRBJ2-7,TRBV7-9,few,TRBD2,TGTGCCAGCAGCACAGGGACTAGCGGACCCTACGAGCAGTACTTC,CASSTGTSGPYEQYF
TRBJ2-5,TRBV6-6,many,NA,TGTGCCAGCATCAAGGGCGTAGGGGAGACCCAGTACTTC,CASIKGVGETQYF
TRBJ1-5,TRBV2,few,NA,TGTGCCAGCACCCGGGTTAACCCGAATCAGCCCCAGCATTTT,CASTRVNPNQPQHF
TRBJ1-2,TRBV9,NA,NA,TGTGCCAGCAGCGGGAACCGAGAACATGGGGGCTATGGCTACACCTTC,CASSGNREHGGYGYTF
TRBJ2-5,TRBV10-3,NA,TRBD1,TGTGCCAGCAGCTCCGACAGGGGGAGCGGCGAGACCCAGTACTTC,CASSSDRGSGETQYF
TRBJ2-7,TRBV29-1,once,TRBD1,TGCAGCAACCGAGACAGGGCCTCCTACGAGCAGTACTTC,CSNRDRASYEQYF
TRBJ1-1,TRBV6-6,NA,NA,TGTGCCAGCAGACCCCTCCCGGGAGGGACTGAAGCTTTCTTT,CASRPLPGGTEAFF
TRBJ2-5,TRBV7-9,few,NA,TGTGCCAGCAGCCAAGAATTGGGTTCCCAAGAGACCCAGTACTTC,CASSQELGSQETQYF
TRBJ1-5,TRBV24-1,once,NA,TGTGCGAGTGAGGGGGGAAATCAGCCCCAGCATTTT,CASEGGNQPQHF
TRBJ2-5,TRBV7-9,NA,NA,TGTGCCGGCAGCTTAATTGAGCGGGAGACCCAGTACTTC,CAGSLIERETQYF
TRBJ2-7,TRBV29-1,many,NA,TGCAGCGTTGCTGGGGGCCTAAGGGTATACGAGCAGTACTTC,CSVAGGLRVYEQYF
TRBJ1-6,TRBV19,many,NA,TGTGCCAGTAGTTCCTCGGGACACCGAAATTCACCCCTCCACTTT,CASSSSGHRNSPLHF
TRBJ1-2,TRBV2,few,TRBD1,TGTGCCAGCAGTACCCGGGACAGGAAGAACTATGGCTACACCTTC,CASSTRDRKNYGYTF
TRBJ1-1,TRBV2,NA,NA,TGTGCCAGCAGTGAAGGGGGGGCCTCTGAAGCTTTCTTT,CASSEGGASEAFF
TRBJ1-1,TRBV7-3,many,TRBD1,TGTGCCAGACGGACAGGGCACACTGAAGCTTTCTTT,CARRTGHTEAFF
TRBJ1-2,TRBV20-1,NA,TRBD1,TGCAGTGCGGTACAGGGGGGACAAAACTATGGCTACACCTTC,CSAVQGGQNYGYTF
TRBJ1-1,TRBV7-2,many,NA,TGTGCCAGCAGACAGGGCTCGAACACTGAAGCTTTCTTT,CASRQGSNTEAFF
TRBJ2-1,TRBV15,NA,TRBD1,TGTGCCACCAGCAGAGATCCCAGGACAGGGAGGAATGAGCAGTTCTTC,CATSRDPRTGRNEQFF
TRBJ1-2,TRBV7-9,many,NA,TGTGCCAGCAGCCCCGGGAACTATGGCTACACCTTC,CASSPGNYGYTF
TRBJ1-6,TRBV6-6,many,TRBD1,TGTGCCAGCAGTGGGTGGACAGGGGTAAATTCACCCCTCCACTTT,CASSGWTGVNSPLHF
TRBJ1-1,TRBV20-1,once,NA,TGCAGTGCTATACAGGAGGGGACTGAAGCTTTCTTT,CSAIQEGTEAFF
TRBJ1-2,TRBV10-3,NA,NA,TGTGCCATCGGCCCGGCAGGGATTGGCTACACCTTC,CAIGPAGIGYTF
TRBJ2-7,TRBV5-4,NA,TRBD2,TGTGCCAGCAGCTTGTACGCTAGCGGGATTACCTACGAGCAGTACTTC,CASSLYASGITYEQYF
TRBJ2-5,TRBV7-8,NA,TRBD2,TGTGCCAGCAGCGGTGAACGGGGAGGGCAAGAGACCCAGTACTTC,CASSGERGGQETQYF
TRBJ2-5,TRBV29-1,NA,NA,TGCAGCGTTGCTGACGGGGAGTTGACCCAGTACTTC,CSVADGELTQYF
TRBJ2-7,TRBV25-1,many,NA,TGTGCCAGCAGTGATAGTGCCGAGCAGTACTTC,CASSDSAEQYF
TRBJ1-2,TRBV14,NA,TRBD1,TGTGCCAGCAGCCAAGAAGGGTTTCTGACAGGGGACTATGGCTACACCTTC,CASSQEGFLTGDYGYTF
TRBJ2-2,TRBV19,NA,TRBD1,TGTGCCAGTAGTCCTCAGGGGGTCGGGGAGCTGTTTTTT,CASSPQGVGELFF
TRBJ1-5,TRBV24-1,many,TRBD1,TGTGCCAGCAGTGAACCGGCCCAGGGGGCTTCGAGCAATCAGCCCCAGCATTTT,CASSEPAQGASSNQPQHF
TRBJ1-1,TRBV2,many,NA,TGTGCCAGCAGTGATAACAGGGCCACTGAAGCTTTCTTT,CASSDNRATEAFF
TRBJ1-6,TRBV25-1,NA,NA,TGTGCCAGCAGTTACCTTCAGGGATCACCCCTCCACTTT,CASSYLQGSPLHF
TRBJ1-2,TRBV29-1,NA,TRBD1,TGCAGCGTTGTTAGGGGGCCCAACTATGGCTACACCTTC,CSVVRGPNYGYTF